The sequence of this T cell receptor (beta chain) was determined in a study of blood T cell repertoires in COVID-19 (dated by TCRdb to 2020 to 2022). Describing the broader study: The collaborator samples originated in the United States, Italy and Spain and spanned the acute and convalescent phases of COVID-19. The prospective study material was composed of cDNA or gDNA derived from T cells, B-cell-depleted T cells, or PBMCs. The dataset comprised deeply sampled blood TCRbeta repertoires from subjects exposed to, actively infected with, or recovered from COVID-19. The repertoires were made available in a free public database intended to serve as a resource for research on the immune response to SARS-CoV-2. Samples came from the ongoing ImmuneRACE study (first 160 participants) plus 1,254 subjects from 6 global collaborators. A de-identified subject ID, COVID-19 status, age in years and sex were almost always included in the sample metadata. Where available, HLA class I and class II types were obtained from metadata supplied by the sample provider rather than from assay-based typing. What the authors observed across the whole study: The quantity of clinical and demographic metadata differed by source and by participant and was supplied without curation.

Whole blood was collected in K2EDTA tubes by collaborating institutions according to the institutions' own protocols. Collaborator samples were shipped for TCRbeta analysis as frozen whole blood, isolated PBMCs, or DNA extracted from either sample type. The CDR3 spans 13 residues, from the cysteine through the phenylalanine. The only DNA kept is the CDR3, 39 bases in frame from the first base. The germline V gene (reference sequence) provides CDR1 DFQATT and CDR2 SNEGSKA. V has 3 bases trimmed and J has 2 bases trimmed; junction bases matching no gene number 3. Note on this clone: Its antigen remains unidentified. Base qualities are missing; no much larger clone stands one base away.

TCRbeta CDR3 regions were amplified from genomic DNA by means of the immunoSEQ Assay, a bias-controlled multiplex PCR. As for the original processing: The number of nucleated cells in each sample was estimated by amplification of reference gene primers within the assay. Sequence reads were collapsed and filtered to measure the absolute abundance of every unique TCRbeta CDR3 rearrangement. Productive Simpson clonality was computed per sample as the square root of Simpson's diversity index over productive rearrangements. TCRdb holds this immuneACCESS table with in-frame rearrangements only. Some clones are missing; in checked studies, unresolved V genes explain under half, and the rest has no known cause. V, J and clone size derive from that table, while D and trimming were established from the DNA sequence. For this sample the table gives some 130,000 clones, of which about four fifths were detected only once. The ten largest account for 16% of the sample.

Sequences were obtained from peripheral blood. Rearrangement joined TRBV20-1 to TRBJ1-2; 7 junctional bases match TRBD1. The TCR comes from a woman aged 50 to 60 with acute or convalescent COVID-19. The nucleotides are TGCAGTGCTAGTTCAGGGGGAAACTATGGCTACACCTTC. It codes for CSASSGGNYGYTF.